This T cell receptor (beta chain) is from a study of T-cell reconstitution after alpha-beta-depleted transplantation in children. The authors prepared the TCRbeta library with unique molecular identifiers. TCRdb reprocessed the PCR reads via MiXCR and lists one record per CDR3 protein. The sample contains about 480,000 distinct CDR3 sequences, under 15% of which appear only once. The input for sequencing was PBMCs from the stem cell graft donor, taken from the stem cell graft. The TCR comes from a human donor who donated a stem cell graft to a child with combined immunodeficiency.

The CDR3 DNA follows: TGTGCCAGCAGAGATAGCGGGGGAGGCACAGATACGCAGTATTTT. It codes for CASRDSGGGTDTQYF. This chain uses TRBV6-1 with TRBJ2-3, with TRBD2 identical over 9 bases. The V gene end was trimmed by 6 bases and the J gene end by 1 base; junction bases not matched to a gene: 5. Germline assignment: CDR1 MNHNS and CDR2 SASEGT. The CDR3 sequence is 15 residues long.